This entry describes one TCR beta chain. This sample is part of a study of blood T cell repertoires in COVID-19. The V and J ends lost 4 bases and 7 bases respectively, with 18 bases between them. The CDR3 is 16 amino acids. CDR1 and CDR2 (germline): SGHRS, YFSETQ. Clones were read by immunoSEQ multiplex PCR, and TCRdb kept only the in-frame ones, dropping some. The sample shows 380,000 or so clones, 65% to 90% of them seen only once. The sample was peripheral blood. The TCR originated in a woman aged 55-75 years with COVID-19, enrolled during active disease. The genes are TRBV5-1 and TRBJ1-6; perhaps TRBD1 as D (5 bases). This CDR3 is CASSPGGAGANSPLHF. For the CDR3, the DNA is TGCGCCAGCAGCCCGGGTGGGGCAGGTGCAAATTCACCCCTCCACTTT.